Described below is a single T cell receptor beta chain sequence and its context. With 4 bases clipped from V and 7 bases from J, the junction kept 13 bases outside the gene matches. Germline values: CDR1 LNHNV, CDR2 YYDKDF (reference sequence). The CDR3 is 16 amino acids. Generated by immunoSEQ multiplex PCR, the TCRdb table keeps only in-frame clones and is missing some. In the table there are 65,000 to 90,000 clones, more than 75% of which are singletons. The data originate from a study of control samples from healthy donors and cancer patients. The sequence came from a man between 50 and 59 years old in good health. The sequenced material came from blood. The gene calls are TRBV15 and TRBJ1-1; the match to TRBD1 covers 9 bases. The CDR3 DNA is TGTGCCACCAGCACGGGCGGGACAGGGTTTCCCAGTGAAGCTTTCTTT. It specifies CATSTGGTGFPSEAFF.